The 15 T cell receptor beta chains presented below share a single source sample, sequenced in a study of yellow fever vaccine responses in identical twins. TCRdb re-called the RT-PCR reads with MiXCR, one entry per CDR3 protein. The data hold about 1,700 distinct CDR3 sequences, with around 78% observed a single time. Sequences were derived from T cells from blood (PBMCs), unsorted or a sorted subset (not recorded which), sampled before or after yellow fever vaccination (not recorded which). The source of these receptors is a woman aged 18 to 35 who received the yellow fever vaccine.

In DNA form, the CDR3 reads TGTGCCACAAACCGGGACAGGGGCACCGGGGAGCTGTTTTTT. It codes for CATNRDRGTGELFF. The V call is TRBV15, the J call TRBJ2-2, with 10 bases identical to TRBD1. V lost 9 bases to trimming and J lost 4 bases; unmatched junction nucleotides: 5. CDR1 is LNHNV, CDR2 YYDKDF, per germline (reference sequence). This CDR3 contains 14 residues. Full variable domain (remainder filled in from reference TRBV15 and TRBJ2-2): DAMVIQNPRYQVTQFGKPVTLSCSQTLNHNVMYWYQQKSSQAPKLLFHYYDKDFNNEADTPDNFQSRRPNTSFCFLDIRSPGLGDTAMYLCATNRDRGTGELFFGEGSRLTVL.

The rearrangement uses TRBV5-6 and TRBJ2-5; TRBD2 is a possible D gene (7 bases). The V and J ends lost 4 bases and 6 bases respectively, with 19 bases between them. Germline V gene lookup returns CDR1 SGHDT and CDR2 YYEEEE. The CDR3 has 15 residues. In DNA, the CDR3 is TGTGCCAGCAGCGGGGGGGGCACAGAAGCTCAGACCCAGTACTTC. Its protein is CASSGGGTEAQTQYF.

The V gene is TRBV11-2, the J gene TRBJ1-6, with 8 bases aligning to TRBD1. Germline CDR1 and CDR2: SGHAT and FQNNGV. Unmatched junction bases numbered 5, after V lost 5 bases and J lost 5 bases. The CDR3 extends over 15 amino acids. Here the CDR3 DNA reads TGTGCCAGCAGCCCCCACAGGGGGGATAATTCACCCCTCCACTTT. Residues: CASSPHRGDNSPLHF.

This clonotype was counted a single time. The chain is built from TRBV30 and TRBJ1-6, with TRBD1 matching over 7 bases. The junction had 11 bases not matched to a gene; V was cut back by 3 bases and J by 9 bases. Looked up from germline, CDR1 is GTSNPN and CDR2 is SVGIG (reference sequence). The CDR3 spans 15 residues. The CDR3 bases are TGTGCCTGGAGAAGGAATCGGCAGGGGGTTTCACCCCTCCACTTT. This sequence encodes CAWRRNRQGVSPLHF.

The V call is TRBV20-1, the J call TRBJ2-5; tentatively, D is TRBD2 (7 bases). Germline lookup yields CDR1 DFQATT and CDR2 SNEGSKA (reference sequence). The CDR3 contains 14 residues. V gave up 0 bases and J gave up 3 bases, with 11 bases separating them. CDR3 bases: TGCAGTGCTAGAGATGGGGGGGCCGAAGAGACCCAGTACTTC. It translates to CSARDGGAEETQYF.

The V and J genes are TRBV20-1 and TRBJ1-1, with D possibly matching TRBD1 (5 bases). The CDR3 has 13 amino acids. V was clipped by 6 bases and J by 0 bases, with 11 bases between them. Germline lookup yields CDR1 DFQATT and CDR2 SNEGSKA (reference sequence). DNA for the CDR3: TGCAGTGCCCGAGGAGGGGTGAACACTGAAGCTTTCTTT. Translating gives CSARGGVNTEAFF.

The chain recombines TRBV29-1 with TRBJ2-1; a weak D match, TRBD1 (5 bases). The CDR3 runs to 15 residues. V lost 2 bases, J lost 3 bases, and 14 bases lay in between. Germline values: CDR1 SQVTM, CDR2 ANQGSEA. CDR3 amino acids: CSVEPGIRFYNEQFF. For the CDR3, the DNA is TGCAGCGTTGAACCAGGGATCAGGTTCTACAATGAGCAGTTCTTC.

This clonotype appeared a single time. The V gene is TRBV7-9, the J gene TRBJ1-2; 9 bases are shared with TRBD1. V was pared by 5 bases and J by 7 bases, with 5 bases of the junction left unmatched. In germline, CDR1 is SEHNR, CDR2 FQNEAQ (reference sequence). CDR3 length equals 13 residues. The CDR3 nucleotides are TGTGCCAGCAGCCAACAGGGGGCGGCTGGCTACACCTTC. This codes for CASSQQGAAGYTF.

V usage is TRBV20-1 and J usage is TRBJ2-7, with D possibly matching TRBD2 (6 bases). CDR1 is DFQATT, CDR2 SNEGSKA, per germline (reference sequence). CDR3 length equals 14 residues. The V gene lost 5 bases and the J gene lost 7 bases, with 21 bases spanning the gap. The DNA for the CDR3 is TGCAGTGCTCCAAAATGGCAGGGAGGCGAGGAGCAGTACTTC. It encodes CSAPKWQGGEEQYF.

This clonotype was counted a few times. The V gene is TRBV6-5, the J gene TRBJ1-1; D uncertain. V lost 6 bases, J lost 11 bases, and 19 bases lay in between. CDR1 and CDR2 (germline): MNHEY, SVGAGI. The CDR3 has 13 residues. As DNA, the CDR3 is TGTGCCAGCAGCTACATCCGAGGTAGCGGCGCTTTCTTT. It codes for CASSYIRGSGAFF.

J is TRBJ2-1 and V is TRBV4-1; 8 positions agree with TRBD1. This CDR3 is 16 amino acids long. Germline assignment: CDR1 MGHRA and CDR2 YSYEKL. V gave up 1 base and J gave up 3 bases; unmatched junction bases: 5. The CDR3 reads CASSQGGTGNYNEQFF. CDR3 DNA: TGCGCCAGCAGCCAAGGCGGGACAGGAAACTACAATGAGCAGTTCTTC.

The chain carries TRBV11-1 and TRBJ2-3; 10 bases fit TRBD2. Per the germline V gene, CDR1 is SGHAT and CDR2 is FQDESV (reference sequence). V trimming: 5 bases; J trimming: 0 bases; junction bases outside the gene matches: 5. CDR3 length: 16 residues. The DNA for the CDR3 is TGTGCCAGCAGCCGGACTAGCGGACCTAGCACAGATACGCAGTATTTT. As protein: CASSRTSGPSTDTQYF.

This sequence joins TRBV18 and TRBJ1-1; TRBD1 agrees at 10 bases. The CDR3 is 14 residues long. Germline V gene sequence: CDR1 KGHSH, CDR2 LQKENI. Trimming removed 4 bases from V and 4 bases from J; junction bases left unmatched: 3. DNA of the CDR3: TGTGCCAGCTCACAGACAGGGGGCATCACTGAAGCTTTCTTT. Encoded protein: CASSQTGGITEAFF.

The chain links TRBV20-1 to TRBJ2-1, with a tentative D call TRBD2 (6 bases). The V gene's germline CDR1 is DFQATT and CDR2 SNEGSKA (reference sequence). Trimming left V 3 bases short and J 2 bases short, with 11 bases between. This CDR3 has 14 residues. The CDR3 DNA reads as TGCAGTGCTAGTGCCAGCGGGCCCTACAATGAGCAGTTCTTC. Translated: CSASASGPYNEQFF.

The chain links TRBV30 to TRBJ2-3; D is ambiguous. Germline assignment: CDR1 GTSNPN and CDR2 SVGIG (reference sequence). CDR3 length: 13 residues. The germline V and J ends were trimmed by 2 bases and 7 bases, with 13 bases remaining between them. The CDR3 DNA reads TGTGCCTGGAGTACCATTTCTAGAAATACGCAGTATTTT. Amino acids: CAWSTISRNTQYF.